One sample yielded the 18 T cell receptor beta chains listed below, sequenced in a study of glioma-infiltrating T cells after dendritic cell vaccination. Produced via immunoSEQ multiplex PCR; TCRdb's table is partial and in-frame only. The sample contains tens of thousands of clones, over 75% of which appear only once. As for time point: after dendritic cell vaccination, including at tumor progression/relapse. Sequencing used blood, obtained after dendritic cell vaccination. These TCRs come from a human donor with glioblastoma.

The V gene is TRBV9, the J gene TRBJ1-1, with 10 bases aligning to TRBD1. CDR3 length: 13 amino acids. Germline trimming cut 4 bases from V and 10 bases from J; bases unmatched to any gene: 7. Germline loops: CDR1 SGDLS, CDR2 YYNGEE. CDR3 DNA: TGTGCCAGCAGCTCAGGACAGGGGGTATTAGCTTTCTTT. Translated, it gives CASSSGQGVLAFF.

The gene calls are TRBV9 and TRBJ2-6; D might be TRBD1 (6 bases). The CDR3 runs to 15 residues. V was clipped by 2 bases and J by 1 base, with 7 bases between them. The germline V gene encodes CDR1 SGDLS and CDR2 YYNGEE. The CDR3 DNA is TGTGCCAGCAGCGTCCAGGGGTCTGGGGCCAACGTCCTGACTTTC. The encoded protein is CASSVQGSGANVLTF.

The V call is TRBV9, the J call TRBJ1-2, with 9 nucleotides matching TRBD1. Germline V gene data show CDR1 as SGDLS and CDR2 as YYNGEE. The CDR3 is 14 residues long. V trimming: 3 bases; J trimming: 0 bases; junction bases outside the gene matches: 0. In nucleotides, the CDR3 is TGTGCCAGCAGCGGGGACAGGGCTAACTATGGCTACACCTTC. It is translated as CASSGDRANYGYTF.

This chain joins TRBV7-9 and TRBJ2-7, with TRBD2 identical over 9 bases. Germline V gene sequence: CDR1 SEHNR, CDR2 FQNEAQ (reference sequence). CDR3 size: 14 residues. The junction had 5 bases not matched to a gene; V was cut back by 5 bases and J by 3 bases. CDR3 in amino acids: CASSPPAGGYEQYF. The CDR3 DNA follows: TGTGCCAGCAGCCCTCCAGCGGGGGGCTACGAGCAGTACTTC. The full variable domain, rest sourced from reference TRBV7-9 and TRBJ2-7, is DTGVSQNPRHKITKRGQNVTFRCDPISEHNRLYWYRQTLGQGPEFLTYFQNEAQLEKSRLLSDRFSAERPKGSFSTLEIQRTEQGDSAMYLCASSPPAGGYEQYFGPGTRLTVT.

The chain links TRBV7-8 to TRBJ2-5, with 14 bases that match TRBD2. The germline V gene has CDR1 SGHVS and CDR2 FQNEAQ. V trimming: 6 bases; J trimming: 11 bases; junction bases outside the gene matches: 14. CDR3 length equals 16 residues. CDR3 coding DNA: TGTGCCAGCAGTTCGATTGGGGGGACTAGCGGGGGAGAGCAGTACTTC. Translating it yields CASSSIGGTSGGEQYF.

The chain is built from TRBV7-2 and TRBJ2-1, with TRBD2 matching 9 bases. Germline V gene lookup returns CDR1 SGHTA and CDR2 FQGNSA. The junction had 17 bases not matched to a gene; V was cut back by 5 bases and J by 9 bases. The CDR3 spans 17 residues. The CDR3 sequence is CASSPFGARGGVGEQFF. The DNA for the CDR3 is TGTGCCAGCAGCCCCTTTGGGGCTCGCGGGGGGGTGGGTGAGCAGTTCTTC.

The V and J genes are TRBV6-1 and TRBJ1-5; 8 nucleotides line up with TRBD1. The V segment lost 6 bases and the J segment 5 bases; nucleotides outside the gene matches: 6. Germline lookup yields CDR1 MNHNS and CDR2 SASEGT. This CDR3 contains 14 residues. The DNA for the CDR3 is TGTGCCAGCAGGAGGGGACAGGTAGATCAGCCCCAGCATTTT. Translating gives CASRRGQVDQPQHF.

This chain uses TRBV18 with TRBJ2-7; 9 nucleotides match TRBD1. CDR3 size: 16 residues. The ends lost 2 bases at V and 0 bases at J; junction bases unmatched: 5. CDR1 is KGHSH and CDR2 is LQKENI in the germline V gene. The CDR3 loop is CASSPRDRAPSYEQYF. The CDR3 DNA sequence: TGTGCCAGCTCACCAAGGGACAGGGCCCCCTCCTACGAGCAGTACTTC. Filled out from reference TRBV18 and TRBJ2-7, the complete variable domain reads NAGVMQNPRHLVRRRGQEARLRCSPMKGHSHVYWYRQLPEEGLKFMVYLQKENIIDESGMPKERFSAEFPKEGPSILRIQQVVRGDSAAYFCASSPRDRAPSYEQYFGPGTRLTVT.

The chain couples TRBV11-3 to TRBJ2-7, with D unclear. V lost 1 base to trimming and J lost 3 bases, with 16 bases between them. This CDR3 is built from 16 residues. CDR1 SGHNT and CDR2 YENEEA come from the germline V gene. The CDR3 loop is CASSLGAPSIGYEQYF. The CDR3 DNA is TGTGCCAGCAGCTTAGGTGCCCCGAGTATCGGCTACGAGCAGTACTTC.

The rearrangement links TRBV9 to TRBJ2-3; tentative D call: TRBD1 (5 bases). The germline V gene has CDR1 SGDLS and CDR2 YYNGEE. This CDR3 comprises 13 residues. Trimming took off 3 bases at V and 1 base at J, with 6 bases between the two ends. CDR3 sequence: CASSATGTDTQYF. The CDR3 nucleotides read TGTGCCAGCAGCGCGACAGGCACAGATACGCAGTATTTT.

The chain combines TRBV7-8 with TRBJ1-4; TRBD1 might be the D (5 bases). Trimming took 7 bases from V and 5 from J, leaving 14 bases between them. The germline CDR1 and CDR2 sequences are SGHVS and FQNEAQ. The CDR3 consists of 14 residues. CDR3 bases: TGTGCCAGCACCCTTCAGGGCGGAAATGAAAAACTGTTTTTT. The encoded protein is CASTLQGGNEKLFF.

The chain links TRBV2 to TRBJ2-3; maybe TRBD2 (6 bases). Trimming took 8 bases from V and 2 from J, leaving 14 bases between them. This CDR3 has 14 residues. Per germline, CDR1 SNHLY and CDR2 FYNNEI. The CDR3 reads CASGGAGTTDTQYF. CDR3 in DNA: TGTGCCAGCGGCGGGGCGGGGACCACAGATACGCAGTATTTT.

This clone came up a few times. This chain's CDR3 is CASSAGGDEQYF. The CDR3 bases are TGTGCCAGCAGCGCAGGGGGCGACGAGCAGTACTTC. This chain uses TRBV7-3 with TRBJ2-7, with 8 positions matching TRBD1. Unmatched junction bases numbered 2, after V lost 5 bases and J lost 5 bases. This CDR3 region has 12 residues. The V gene's germline CDR1 is SGHTA and CDR2 FQGTGA.

This chain joins TRBV13 and TRBJ2-7; 13 bases fit TRBD2. In germline, CDR1 is PRHDT, CDR2 FYEKMQ (reference sequence). The CDR3 length is 17 residues. The junction had 8 bases not matched to a gene; V was cut back by 0 bases and J by 6 bases. Here the CDR3 DNA reads TGTGCCAGCAGCTTAGGGAAATCCGGGACTAGCGGGGTCGAGCAGTACTTC. It specifies CASSLGKSGTSGVEQYF.

The rearrangement joins TRBV6-5 to TRBJ1-2; D may be TRBD1 (6 bases). V gave up 0 bases and J gave up 3 bases, with 14 bases separating them. This CDR3 contains 16 residues. Germline CDR1 and CDR2: MNHEY and SVGAGI. CDR3 DNA sequence: TGTGCCAGCAGTTACTCGTCCAGGGGTATTGACTATGGCTACACCTTC. This gives the protein CASSYSSRGIDYGYTF.

This chain joins TRBV15 and TRBJ2-7, with D tentatively TRBD1 (6 bases). Trimming cost V 0 bases and J 3 bases, with 15 bases left between them. Germline CDR1 reads LNHNV; CDR2 reads YYDKDF (reference sequence). CDR3 length equals 16 residues. For the CDR3, the DNA is TGTGCCACCAGCAGAGATCTGGGGGCGTTGGGCTACGAGCAGTACTTC. It specifies CATSRDLGALGYEQYF.

This clone was observed a handful of times. The chain links TRBV7-6 to TRBJ2-1, with 8 bases identical to TRBD2. Germline CDR1 SGHVS, CDR2 FNYEAQ. The V gene end was trimmed by 0 bases and the J gene end by 2 bases; junction bases not matched to a gene: 12. The CDR3 is 19 amino acids. The CDR3: CASSLALISSGSPYNEQFF. CDR3 coding DNA: TGTGCCAGCAGCTTAGCGCTAATCTCTAGCGGGTCCCCCTACAATGAGCAGTTCTTC.

The chain links TRBV7-3 to TRBJ1-2, with D hard to call. The CDR3 totals 16 residues. Germline V gene lookup returns CDR1 SGHTA and CDR2 FQGTGA. The V end was cut by 3 bases, the J end by 3 bases, with 17 bases between. The CDR3: CASSFLSVRTHYGYTF. Here the CDR3 DNA reads TGTGCCAGCAGCTTTTTGTCGGTTCGAACCCACTATGGCTACACCTTC.